The 18 T cell receptor beta chains presented below share a single source sample, sequenced in a study of chemoradiotherapy in HPV16-positive cancers. TCRdb's table, derived via immunoSEQ multiplex PCR, lists solely in-frame clones and lacks some. The table lists 1,000 to 1,500 clones, around 80% of them singletons. The sequencing used tumor tissue, collected from a patient who underwent chemoradiotherapy. These receptors originate from a human donor with HPV-associated anogenital cancer.

This rearrangement joins TRBV11-2 to TRBJ2-6, with D unclear. Looked up from germline, CDR1 is SGHAT and CDR2 is FQNNGV. The CDR3 loop spans 18 amino acids. V was trimmed by 5 bases and J by 5 bases, leaving 22 bases between them. The CDR3 reads CASSQGVKQQSRANVLTF. CDR3 nucleotides: TGTGCCAGCAGCCAAGGAGTCAAGCAACAAAGTCGGGCCAACGTCCTGACTTTC.

The chain has TRBV18 and TRBJ2-1; D might be TRBD1 or TRBD2, each matching 5 bases. Germline CDR1 and CDR2: KGHSH and LQKENI. The CDR3 spans 13 residues. Trimming shortened V by 8 bases and J by 8 bases, and 16 bases separated the two germline ends. The CDR3 region has the DNA TGTGCCAGCGGGGGTTATCCGCGCCATGAGCAGTTCTTC. Translation gives CASGGYPRHEQFF.

A few counts support this clone. The V and J genes are TRBV5-1 and TRBJ2-7, with D perhaps TRBD1 or TRBD2 (7 bases each). The CDR3 is 14 amino acids. The germline V and J ends were trimmed by 3 bases and 5 bases, with 15 bases remaining between them. Germline assignment: CDR1 SGHRS and CDR2 YFSETQ. The CDR3 loop is CASSSGGVRDEQYF. The CDR3 DNA follows: TGCGCCAGCAGCTCAGGGGGGGTTCGGGACGAGCAGTACTTC.

The chain carries TRBV7-3 and TRBJ2-1, with D perhaps TRBD1 (6 bases). CDR1 and CDR2 from the germline V gene are SGHTA and FQGTGA. The germline V and J ends were trimmed by 5 bases and 1 base, with 15 bases remaining between them. The CDR3 consists of 16 residues. The CDR3: CASSPTGTRSYNEQFF. The CDR3 nucleotides are TGTGCCAGCAGCCCGACCGGGACAAGGTCCTACAATGAGCAGTTCTTC.

The V gene is TRBV5-1, the J gene TRBJ1-1; 10 positions agree with TRBD1. The CDR3 is 13 amino acids. The V and J ends lost 3 bases and 4 bases, in that order; junction bases with no gene match: 0. The V gene's germline CDR1 is SGHRS and CDR2 YFSETQ. The CDR3 spells CASSWDRGTEAFF. The CDR3, as DNA: TGCGCCAGCAGCTGGGACAGGGGCACTGAAGCTTTCTTT.

This clone occurred a few times. A read error may produce the germline difference seen at one junction end. The gene calls are TRBV30 and TRBJ2-2, with no clear D. Germline V gives CDR1 GTSNPN, CDR2 SVGIG (reference sequence). The CDR3 extends over 14 amino acids. This CDR3 is CAWSVRRNAGELFF. Here the CDR3 DNA reads TGTGCCTGGAGTGTACGCCGGAACGCCGGGGAGCTGTTTTTT. Filled out from reference TRBV30 and TRBJ2-2, the complete variable domain reads SQTIHQWPATLVQPVGSPLSLECTVEGTSNPNLYWYRQAAGRGLQLLFYSVGIGQISSEVPQNLSASRPQDRQFILSSKKLLLSDSGFYLCAWSVRRNAGELFFGEGSRLTVL.

Here the CDR3 DNA reads TGTGCCAGTAGTGAGAACGGGGAGGGGGGGAACACTGAAGCTTTCTTT. It yields the protein CASSENGEGGNTEAFF. This chain links TRBV19 with TRBJ1-1; weak D call: TRBD1 (6 bases). The germline V gene encodes CDR1 LNHDA and CDR2 SQIVND (reference sequence). The V end lost 5 bases, the J end lost 1 base, and 17 bases lay between the germline ends. This CDR3 is built from 16 residues.

The chain joins TRBV4-1 to TRBJ1-1; tentative D call: TRBD1 (5 bases). Trimming shortened V by 2 bases and J by 6 bases, and 16 bases separated the two germline ends. The CDR3 extends over 15 amino acids. The germline V gene has CDR1 MGHRA and CDR2 YSYEKL. CDR3 nucleotide sequence: TGCGCCAGCAGCCAACCGGTCAGGGTATGGGCTGAAGCTTTCTTT. Amino acid sequence: CASSQPVRVWAEAFF.

Only one count was recorded for this clone. The genes are TRBV18 and TRBJ1-2; no clear D. Trimming pared 3 bases from V and 0 bases from J, leaving 20 bases between. Germline-derived CDR1 and CDR2 are KGHSH and LQKENI. The CDR3 extends over 18 amino acids. The CDR3 loop is CASSPKHLLPFSNYGYTF. CDR3 coding DNA: TGTGCCAGCTCACCGAAACATCTATTACCCTTTTCTAACTATGGCTACACCTTC.

This clone was found once. The chain uses TRBV14 and TRBJ2-1; D gene ambiguous. V was clipped by 0 bases and J by 2 bases, with 11 bases between them. The CDR3 is made up of 16 amino acids. Looked up from germline, CDR1 is SGHDN and CDR2 is FVKESK. CDR3 loop: CASSQEVWTAYNEQFF. CDR3 in DNA: TGTGCCAGCAGCCAAGAGGTATGGACCGCCTACAATGAGCAGTTCTTC.

Here the CDR3 DNA reads TGTGCCAGTACCACCAGGGGACTAGCGGAAAGCACAGATACGCAGTATTTT. Its protein is CASTTRGLAESTDTQYF. This rearrangement joins TRBV19 to TRBJ2-3; 11 positions agree with TRBD2. Losses at the gene ends were 7 bases for V and 0 bases for J; bases not matched to a gene: 9. Germline V gives CDR1 LNHDA, CDR2 SQIVND (reference sequence). This CDR3 comprises 17 residues.

The CDR3 DNA sequence: TGCGCCAGCAGCCAAGATCGGCTAGCGGTATATACGCAGTATTTT. Amino acids: CASSQDRLAVYTQYF. This chain links TRBV4-3 with TRBJ2-3; 7 bases agree with TRBD2. The CDR3 consists of 15 residues. Per the germline V gene, CDR1 is LGHNA and CDR2 is YSLEER. V lost 0 bases to trimming and J lost 7 bases; unmatched junction nucleotides: 7.

The V and J genes are TRBV7-3 and TRBJ2-3; 9 nucleotides agree with TRBD2. The J segment lost 2 bases and the V segment lost 2 bases, leaving 8 bases of the junction unmatched. Looked up from germline, CDR1 is SGHTA and CDR2 is FQGTGA. The CDR3 extends over 17 amino acids. The chain's CDR3 is CASSLSASGIHTDTQYF. CDR3 nucleotide sequence: TGTGCCAGCAGCTTATCTGCTAGCGGGATTCACACAGATACGCAGTATTTT.

The rearrangement joins TRBV5-8 to TRBJ1-1; D remains unclear. Trimming removed 5 bases at V and 0 bases at J, with 14 bases between. CDR3 size: 15 residues. Germline V CDR1 and CDR2: SGHTS, YDEGEE. CDR3 protein: CASRALGGVNTEAFF. In nucleotides, the CDR3 is TGTGCCAGCAGGGCCCTTGGCGGGGTGAACACTGAAGCTTTCTTT.

This chain links TRBV7-6 with TRBJ1-4; TRBD1 might be the D (5 bases). The CDR3 is made up of 16 amino acids. The V end was cut by 1 base, the J end by 14 bases, with 23 bases between. The germline CDR1 and CDR2 sequences are SGHVS and FNYEAQ. This CDR3 is CASSLEEPGTPTGLFF. The DNA of the CDR3 is TGTGCCAGCAGCTTAGAAGAACCCGGGACTCCCACGGGGCTGTTTTTT.

The chain carries TRBV9 and TRBJ1-6; D gene uncertain. This CDR3 region has 14 residues. V shed 2 bases and J shed 3 bases, with 6 bases lying between them. Germline V gene sequence: CDR1 SGDLS, CDR2 YYNGEE. CDR3 in DNA: TGTGCCAGCAGCGTCGAGGACTATAATTCACCCCTCCACTTT. This gives the protein CASSVEDYNSPLHF.

The genes are TRBV5-1 and TRBJ2-1, with TRBD2 identical over 14 bases. With 2 bases clipped from V and 8 bases from J, the junction kept 6 bases outside the gene matches. The CDR3 contains 16 residues. Germline CDR1 SGHRS, CDR2 YFSETQ. CDR3 amino acids: CASSLAGLAGADEQFF. The CDR3 nucleotides are TGCGCCAGCAGCTTAGCGGGACTAGCGGGAGCAGATGAGCAGTTCTTC.

V and J are TRBV7-9 and TRBJ2-1; 7 bases line up with TRBD1. The CDR3 has 15 residues. V was pared by 4 bases and J by 4 bases, with 7 bases of the junction left unmatched. Germline assignment: CDR1 SEHNR and CDR2 FQNEAQ (reference sequence). The CDR3 sequence is CASSWQQGRYNEQFF. CDR3 coding DNA: TGTGCCAGCAGCTGGCAACAGGGGCGATACAATGAGCAGTTCTTC. The full variable domain, completed using reference TRBV7-9 and TRBJ2-1, is DTGVSQNPRHKITKRGQNVTFRCDPISEHNRLYWYRQTLGQGPEFLTYFQNEAQLEKSRLLSDRFSAERPKGSFSTLEIQRTEQGDSAMYLCASSWQQGRYNEQFFGPGTRLTVL.